This T cell receptor (beta chain) was observed in a study of response to subunit inactivated influenza vaccine listed by TCRdb under 2018. Regarding the study in general: The study used deep quantitative T cell receptor repertoire profiling to track responses to a trivalent subunit inactivated influenza vaccine. Findings and caveats that apply to the study as a whole: The authors suggested that each seasonal influenza vaccination may recruit only a limited number of new T cells.

In the germline V gene (reference sequence), CDR1 corresponds to SEHNR and CDR2 to FQNEAQ. After removal of 1 base from V and 3 bases from J, the junction retains 6 bases not matched to a gene. There are 16 amino acids in the CDR3, from cysteine to phenylalanine inclusive. This entry keeps only the CDR3 DNA: 48 bases, framed from base 1. Libraries were constructed by RT-PCR. TCRdb shows the sequencer as Illumina HiSeq 2500. TCRdb cleaned the public reads at Q25 with fastp, built clones with MiXCR and kept in-frame beta chains. Rows with a matching CDR3 protein are joined into one entry that keeps the most common DNA and genes. Across this sample there are about 800,000 distinct CDR3 sequences, with approximately 22% seen only once. The ten largest make up 10% to 13% of the sample. With regard to this clonotype: Its target antigen remains unknown. No base qualities exist here, and no much larger clone lies one base off it.

The specimen comprised PBMCs from blood, sampled 4 to 6 days after vaccination. This receptor was taken from a man in his fifties who received an inactivated influenza vaccine. Donor details come from another sample of the same person, matched by shared clones. The chain employs TRBV7-9 and TRBJ2-5; 9 nucleotides in the junction match TRBD2. The DNA sequence is TGTGCCAGCAGCTTAGGAACCGGGACTAGCAAAGAGACCCAGTACTTC. Protein translation: CASSLGTGTSKETQYF. The full variable domain, with segments outside the CDR3 supplied by the reference TRBV7-9 and TRBJ2-5 proteins, appears as DTGVSQNPRHKITKRGQNVTFRCDPISEHNRLYWYRQTLGQGPEFLTYFQNEAQLEKSRLLSDRFSAERPKGSFSTLEIQRTEQGDSAMYLCASSLGTGTSKETQYFGPGTRLLVL.